This passage covers 20 T cell receptor beta chains from one sample sequenced in a study of T-cell memory formation after mild COVID-19. TCRdb ran MiXCR on the 5' RACE reads and lists one entry per CDR3 protein. Here the sample spans 380,000 or so distinct CDR3 sequences, around 13% being singletons. What was sequenced was PBMCs or a T cell subset sorted from them (not recorded which). Source of these receptors: a man aged 18 to 30 who had mild COVID-19 (a few samples of this study predate the infection). Cell type and time point are not known.

This clonotype was recorded at least ten times. The chain joins TRBV6-2 or TRBV6-3 to TRBJ2-6; D unclear. The CDR3 consists of 13 residues. V was cut by 6 bases and J by 4 bases, with 7 bases left in between. Germline V gene lookup returns CDR1 MNHEY and CDR2 SVGEGT. The CDR3 DNA reads TGTGCCAGCAGGACGGCCGGGGCCAACGTCCTGACTTTC. Amino acids: CASRTAGANVLTF.

This clonotype occurred a few times. The chain joins TRBV7-2 to TRBJ1-1; D is unclear. This CDR3 comprises 15 residues. CDR1 is SGHTA, CDR2 FQGNSA, per germline. Trimming pared 2 bases from V and 1 base from J, leaving 11 bases between. The chain's CDR3 is CASSLSWTGNTEAFF. The CDR3 DNA sequence: TGTGCCAGCAGCTTATCGTGGACGGGGAACACTGAAGCTTTCTTT.

This clonotype was observed a handful of times. This chain uses TRBV11-1 with TRBJ2-2, with a tentative D call TRBD2 (6 bases). Trimming cost V 4 bases and J 0 bases, with 9 bases left between them. The germline CDR1 and CDR2 sequences are SGHAT and FQDESV (reference sequence). This CDR3 has 15 residues. CDR3 in amino acids: CASSSLAANTGELFF. DNA for the CDR3: TGTGCCAGCAGCTCCTTAGCGGCGAACACCGGGGAGCTGTTTTTT.

V and J are TRBV5-6 and TRBJ2-7; D uncertain. CDR1 and CDR2 from the germline V gene are SGHDT and YYEEEE. CDR3 length: 13 amino acids. The V end lost 4 bases, the J end lost 3 bases, and 11 bases lay between the germline ends. CDR3 in amino acids: CASSRSSYYEQYV. DNA of the CDR3: TGTGCCAGCAGCCGCTCGAGTTACTACGAGCAGTACGTC.

In regard to this clonotype: At one of its ends the junction is not consistent with the germline gene, which may arise from a read error. CDR3 region: CASSSRLAGAQDTQYF. The DNA of the CDR3 is TGTGCCAGCAGTTCCAGACTAGCGGGAGCTCAAGATACCCAGTACTTC. The chain recombines TRBV28 with TRBJ2-5, with 12 bases aligning to TRBD2. The CDR3 runs 16 residues. CDR1 is MDHEN and CDR2 is SYDVKM in the germline V gene.

This chain connects TRBV19 to TRBJ2-3, with D possibly TRBD2 on 6 matching bases. Germline CDR1 reads LNHDA; CDR2 reads SQIVND (reference sequence). The CDR3 is 15 residues long. Trimming shortened V by 4 bases and J by 1 base, and 12 bases separated the two germline ends. CDR3 nucleotide sequence: TGTGCCAGTAGTAAGCAAGCGGGCGGCACAGATACGCAGTATTTT. It yields the protein CASSKQAGGTDTQYF. Together with reference TRBV19 and TRBJ2-3, the CDR3 gives the full variable domain: DGGITQSPKYLFRKEGQNVTLSCEQNLNHDAMYWYRQDPGQGLRLIYYSQIVNDFQKGDIAEGYSVSREKKESFPLTVTSAQKNPTAFYLCASSKQAGGTDTQYFGPGTRLTVL.

This clonotype showed up just a few times. The chain is built from TRBV5-1 and TRBJ2-3, with a tentative D call TRBD1 (6 bases). The germline V and J ends were trimmed by 4 bases and 4 bases, with 16 bases remaining between them. This CDR3 has 15 amino acids. Germline V CDR1 and CDR2: SGHRS, YFSETQ. CDR3 protein: CASSRDTPSPDTQYF. CDR3 sequence (DNA): TGCGCCAGCAGCCGGGACACCCCGTCCCCAGATACGCAGTATTTT. The full variable domain, completed using reference TRBV5-1 and TRBJ2-3, is KAGVTQTPRYLIKTRGQQVTLSCSPISGHRSVSWYQQTPGQGLQFLFEYFSETQRNKGNFPGRFSGRQFSNSRSEMNVSTLELGDSALYLCASSRDTPSPDTQYFGPGTRLTVL.

This clonotype was seen more than once but under ten times. V gene TRBV5-5 combines with J gene TRBJ1-4, with 12 nucleotides matching TRBD1. The germline gives CDR1 SGHKS, CDR2 YYEKEE (reference sequence). V lost 3 bases and J lost 2; bases outside the gene matches: 2. The CDR3 contains 16 residues. CDR3 residues: CASSWDRGRTNEKLFF. CDR3 nucleotide sequence: TGTGCCAGCAGCTGGGACAGGGGGCGTACTAATGAAAAACTGTTTTTT.

This clonotype was counted a few times. The chain combines TRBV5-1 with TRBJ2-2; 8 positions match TRBD2. J gave up 7 bases and V 0 bases, and 5 bases lay outside the gene matches. Looked up from germline, CDR1 is SGHRS and CDR2 is YFSETQ. The CDR3 length is 15 residues. The CDR3 loop reads CASSLASGGVGELFF. The CDR3 region has the DNA TGCGCCAGCAGCTTGGCCAGCGGGGGTGTCGGGGAGCTGTTTTTT.

The CDR3 DNA reads as TGTGCCAGCAGGACACAGGGGGCAGGTGGAAACACCATATATTTT. This encodes CASRTQGAGGNTIYF. The gene calls are TRBV12-3 or TRBV12-4 and TRBJ1-3; 9 nucleotides match TRBD1. The CDR3 has 15 residues. The ends lost 6 bases at V and 3 bases at J; junction bases unmatched: 6.

The V gene is TRBV20-1, the J gene TRBJ2-3, with 7 bases fitting TRBD2. CDR1 and CDR2 from the germline V gene are DFQATT and SNEGSKA (reference sequence). The CDR3 is 14 amino acids. Germline trimming cut 0 bases from V and 4 bases from J; bases unmatched to any gene: 4. The CDR3 coding sequence is TGCAGTGCTAGAGATCGACTAGCCCCAGATACGCAGTATTTT. Protein: CSARDRLAPDTQYF.

This chain connects TRBV7-9 to TRBJ2-7, with 7 positions matching TRBD2. Unmatched junction bases numbered 1, after V lost 4 bases and J lost 1 base. CDR3 length: 13 residues. From germline, CDR1 is SEHNR and CDR2 FQNEAQ (reference sequence). CDR3 protein: CASSWGGSYEQYF. The CDR3 coding sequence is TGTGCCAGCAGCTGGGGGGGATCCTACGAGCAGTACTTC.

This clonotype is medium-sized within its sample. This chain links TRBV4-2 with TRBJ2-2; 9 positions match TRBD1. Germline CDR1 reads LGHNA; CDR2 reads YNFKEQ. The CDR3 sequence is 15 residues long. Trimming removed 1 base from V and 3 bases from J; junction bases left unmatched: 0. The CDR3 sequence: CASSQGQGDTGELFF. Written as DNA, the CDR3 is TGTGCCAGCAGCCAAGGACAGGGGGACACCGGGGAGCTGTTTTTT.

The chain links TRBV5-1 to TRBJ1-6; D is uncertain. Trimming stripped 0 bases from V and 8 bases from J, with 3 bases between. This CDR3 comprises 12 residues. Looked up from germline, CDR1 is SGHRS and CDR2 is YFSETQ. The chain's CDR3 is CASSLEHSPLHF. For the CDR3, the DNA is TGCGCCAGCAGCTTGGAACATTCACCCCTCCACTTT.

This chain uses TRBV6-2 or TRBV6-3 with TRBJ1-5; the D is unclear. Germline assignment: CDR1 MNHEY and CDR2 SVGEGT. Trimming took 6 bases from V and 2 from J, leaving 14 bases between them. The CDR3 has 15 amino acids. CDR3 sequence: CASRAQGWGNQPQHF. CDR3 DNA sequence: TGTGCCAGCAGGGCTCAAGGTTGGGGCAATCAGCCCCAGCATTTT.

This clonotype appeared many times. The V and J genes are TRBV4-3 and TRBJ1-5; no reliable D call. Germline V gene lookup returns CDR1 LGHNA and CDR2 YSLEER. This CDR3 is 14 amino acids long. V lost 0 bases to trimming and J lost 3 bases, with 6 bases between them. The CDR3 reads CASSQDSLNQPQHF. In nucleotides, the CDR3 is TGCGCCAGCAGCCAAGATAGTCTCAATCAGCCCCAGCATTTT.

This clonotype has at least ten counts. This chain joins TRBV11-2 and TRBJ2-3; the match to TRBD2 covers 8 bases. Germline V gives CDR1 SGHAT, CDR2 FQNNGV. The V and J ends lost 1 base and 5 bases, in that order; junction bases with no gene match: 2. The length of the CDR3 is 14 residues. The DNA of the CDR3 is TGTGCCAGCAGCTTAGGGGGACTAGGAGATACGCAGTATTTT. Translation: CASSLGGLGDTQYF.

The V and J genes are TRBV11-2 and TRBJ1-1, with unresolved D. V lost 5 bases to trimming and J lost 5 bases, with 18 bases between them. Germline lookup yields CDR1 SGHAT and CDR2 FQNNGV. This CDR3 contains 15 residues. CDR3: CASSPEVYGSTEAFF. The CDR3 DNA is TGTGCCAGCAGCCCAGAGGTCTATGGAAGTACTGAAGCTTTCTTT.

This clonotype occurred a few times. V is TRBV12-3 or TRBV12-4 and J is TRBJ2-7; D may be TRBD2 (5 bases). Trimming shortened V by 3 bases and J by 2 bases, and 11 bases separated the two germline ends. The CDR3 consists of 14 residues. The CDR3 DNA is TGTGCCAGCAGTTTCTGGCTAGCCCCCTACGAGCAGTACTTC. Residues: CASSFWLAPYEQYF.

V and J are TRBV7-9 and TRBJ1-2, with D hard to call. The CDR3 is made up of 14 amino acids. Trimming stripped 5 bases from V and 3 bases from J, with 13 bases between. Germline loops: CDR1 SEHNR, CDR2 FQNEAQ (reference sequence). The CDR3 nucleotides read TGTGCCAGCAGCCGAGAACCAAACGACTATGGCTACACCTTC. This codes for CASSREPNDYGYTF.